The 20 T cell receptor beta chains in this list originate from one sample, sequenced in a study of brain T cells in children with intractable seizures. Assay used: immunoSEQ multiplex PCR; TCRdb lists only in-frame clones, some missing. The sample lists about 340,000 clones, 93% seen once, with 5.7% in the top ten. Stated time point: blood from clinic visit 5 months post-surgery; TSC patient then seizure free. Sequencing used peripheral blood, obtained 4 to 5 months after surgery. The receptors were gathered from a boy younger than two with tuberous sclerosis and intractable seizures.

The chain employs TRBV19 and TRBJ2-1, with 7 bases matching TRBD2. In germline, CDR1 is LNHDA, CDR2 SQIVND (reference sequence). The CDR3 contains 13 residues. V lost 11 bases and J lost 0; bases outside the gene matches: 4. In DNA, the CDR3 is TGTGCCGTCGGGAGGCTCTCCTACAATGAGCAGTTCTTC. Amino acids: CAVGRLSYNEQFF.

The V and J genes are TRBV19 and TRBJ2-1; D call uncertain. V lost 9 bases and J 7 bases, leaving 7 bases between the germline ends. CDR3 length equals 10 residues. Germline V gene sequence: CDR1 LNHDA, CDR2 SQIVND (reference sequence). CDR3 nucleotides: TGTGCCAGCGGGTATAATGAGCAGTTCTTC. The encoded protein is CASGYNEQFF.

V and J are TRBV4-1 and TRBJ2-7, with TRBD1 matching over 10 bases. J gave up 4 bases and V 0 bases, and 3 bases lay outside the gene matches. Germline assignment: CDR1 MGHRA and CDR2 YSYEKL. The CDR3 has 15 residues. CDR3 in amino acids: CASSQEDRGMYEQYF. The CDR3 DNA reads TGCGCCAGCAGCCAAGAGGACAGGGGGATGTACGAGCAGTACTTC.

V usage is TRBV2 and J usage is TRBJ1-1, with TRBD1 matching over 9 bases. This CDR3 region has 15 residues. Germline V lookup: CDR1 SNHLY, CDR2 FYNNEI. V shed 7 bases, J shed 0 bases, and the junction held 6 bases outside the gene matches. CDR3 sequence (DNA): TGTGCCAGCACCCGGACAGGGGCAGTGAACACTGAAGCTTTCTTT. It specifies CASTRTGAVNTEAFF.

The chain couples TRBV9 to TRBJ2-3; D gene unclear. The CDR3 contains 17 residues. The V gene's germline CDR1 is SGDLS and CDR2 YYNGEE. V was trimmed by 0 bases and J by 0 bases, leaving 14 bases between them. As DNA, the CDR3 is TGTGCCAGCAGCGTAGCCGGATCTGGCGCTAGCACAGATACGCAGTATTTT. Translated: CASSVAGSGASTDTQYF.

The rearrangement links TRBV27 to TRBJ2-1; 12 bases match TRBD2. The J segment lost 5 bases and the V segment lost 3 bases, leaving 2 bases of the junction unmatched. CDR3 length: 15 residues. Germline-derived CDR1 and CDR2 are MNHEY and SMNVEV (reference sequence). The CDR3 reads CASSFLAGGNNEQFF. In nucleotides, the CDR3 is TGTGCCAGCAGTTTCCTAGCGGGGGGGAACAATGAGCAGTTCTTC.

The rearrangement uses TRBV2 and TRBJ2-3, with D hard to call. From germline, CDR1 is SNHLY and CDR2 FYNNEI. CDR3 length: 14 amino acids. V shed 10 bases and J shed 2 bases, with 16 bases lying between them. CDR3 loop: CAIPTAGFTDTQYF. CDR3 in DNA: TGTGCCATACCAACCGCCGGCTTCACAGATACGCAGTATTTT.

J is TRBJ2-7 and V is TRBV28; D is unresolved. Germline V gene lookup returns CDR1 MDHEN and CDR2 SYDVKM. There are 15 residues in the CDR3. V lost 0 bases and J 2 bases, leaving 11 bases between the germline ends. In DNA, the CDR3 is TGTGCCAGCAGTTTATGGCGGCTTGAGACCTACGAGCAGTACTTC. Protein product: CASSLWRLETYEQYF.

CDR3 sequence (DNA): TGCGCCAGCAGCTTGGAAAATTGGGGGTTCCTCTCCTACGAGCAGTACTTC. Translating it yields CASSLENWGFLSYEQYF. V is TRBV5-1 and J is TRBJ2-7; D could derive from TRBD1 or TRBD2 (5 bases each). Per germline, CDR1 SGHRS and CDR2 YFSETQ. The V and J ends lost 0 bases and 0 bases respectively, with 16 bases between them. The CDR3 runs 17 residues.

The chain has TRBV3-1 (or the pseudogene TRBV3-2) and TRBJ2-1, with 10 positions matching TRBD2. Germline CDR1 LGHDT, CDR2 YNNKEL (reference sequence). J gave up 6 bases and V 1 base, and 6 bases lay outside the gene matches. This CDR3 has 16 amino acids. The DNA for the CDR3 is TGTGCCAGCAGCCAAGTTTCTGGACTAGCGGCCAATGAGCAGTTCTTC. It specifies CASSQVSGLAANEQFF.

V and J are TRBV28 and TRBJ1-4, with D hard to call. This CDR3 has 15 amino acids. Germline-derived CDR1 and CDR2 are MDHEN and SYDVKM. Trimming pared 9 bases from V and 0 bases from J, leaving 14 bases between. This chain's CDR3 is CASSSPTATNEKLFF. The CDR3 DNA reads as TGTGCCAGTTCCTCCCCCACAGCAACTAATGAAAAACTGTTTTTT.

The chain has TRBV6-4 and TRBJ2-4, with D perhaps TRBD1 (6 bases). This CDR3 region has 16 residues. Looked up from germline, CDR1 is MRHNA and CDR2 is SNTAGT. Trimming took off 2 bases at V and 8 bases at J, with 19 bases between the two ends. In DNA form, the CDR3 reads TGTGCCAGCAGTGACAGTGGAACGAGGAAGGGGGACATTCAGTACTTC. Protein sequence: CASSDSGTRKGDIQYF.

V usage is TRBV5-6 and J usage is TRBJ1-3, with D hard to call. Trimming left V 5 bases short and J 1 base short, with 10 bases between. Looked up from germline, CDR1 is SGHDT and CDR2 is YYEEEE. There are 14 residues in the CDR3. Here the CDR3 reads CASRVMGSGNTIYF. CDR3 nucleotides: TGTGCCAGCAGAGTAATGGGGTCTGGAAACACCATATATTTT. Full variable domain (missing parts from reference TRBV5-6 and TRBJ1-3): DAGVTQSPTHLIKTRGQQVTLRCSPKSGHDTVSWYQQALGQGPQFIFQYYEEEERQRGNFPDRFSGHQFPNYSSELNVNALLLGDSALYLCASRVMGSGNTIYFGEGSWLTVV.

The chain carries TRBV6-6 and TRBJ1-1; 10 nucleotides line up with TRBD1. V was clipped by 11 bases and J by 3 bases; unmatched bases: 3. The CDR3 runs to 12 residues. In germline, CDR1 is MNHNY, CDR2 SVGAGI (reference sequence). The CDR3 spells CAGQGDDTEAFF. CDR3 in DNA: TGTGCCGGACAGGGGGATGACACTGAAGCTTTCTTT.

The chain uses TRBV29-1 and TRBJ2-3; 10 nucleotides agree with TRBD2. Trimming removed 5 bases from V and 6 bases from J; junction bases left unmatched: 5. Germline V CDR1 and CDR2: SQVTM, ANQGSEA. CDR3 size: 13 residues. CDR3 in amino acids: CSVSGGAGDTQYF. Written as DNA, the CDR3 is TGCAGCGTTAGCGGGGGGGCCGGGGATACGCAGTATTTT.

The rearrangement links TRBV12-3 or TRBV12-4 to TRBJ1-1, with a possible D match to TRBD1 (5 bases). V gave up 2 bases and J gave up 4 bases, with 8 bases separating them. There are 13 residues in the CDR3. Here the CDR3 reads CASSLRQTTEAFF. For the CDR3, the DNA is TGTGCCAGCAGTTTAAGACAGACCACTGAAGCTTTCTTT.

J is TRBJ2-6 and V is TRBV15, with D tentatively TRBD2 (6 bases). V was trimmed by 0 bases and J by 0 bases, leaving 15 bases between them. Germline CDR1 is LNHNV and CDR2 is YYDKDF (reference sequence). There are 19 residues in the CDR3. CDR3 in DNA: TGTGCCACCAGCAGAGATCTTCTACGGGGAGGCTCTGGGGCCAACGTCCTGACTTTC. Amino acids: CATSRDLLRGGSGANVLTF.

This chain connects TRBV18 to TRBJ1-4, with D maybe TRBD1 (5 bases). The V and J ends lost 8 bases and 8 bases respectively, with 12 bases between them. Germline V gene lookup returns CDR1 KGHSH and CDR2 LQKENI. The CDR3 loop spans 12 amino acids. Here the CDR3 DNA reads TGTGCCAGCGGGGGATCGGAAGAAAAACTGTTTTTT. As protein: CASGGSEEKLFF.

As DNA, the CDR3 is TGTGCCAGCAGCCGGACGGGGATTTACACCTTC. This gives the protein CASSRTGIYTF. This sequence joins TRBV5-6 and TRBJ1-2; no reliable D call. CDR1 and CDR2 (germline): SGHDT, YYEEEE. This CDR3 is 11 amino acids long. V gave up 4 bases and J gave up 11 bases, with 12 bases separating them.

The CDR3 spells CAWSVGDILSGNTIYF. CDR3 DNA: TGTGCCTGGAGTGTAGGAGACATTCTCTCTGGAAACACCATATATTTT. The gene calls are TRBV30 and TRBJ1-3; D call uncertain. The germline V and J ends were trimmed by 0 bases and 0 bases, with 12 bases remaining between them. The CDR3 totals 16 residues. The germline CDR1 and CDR2 sequences are GTSNPN and SVGIG (reference sequence).